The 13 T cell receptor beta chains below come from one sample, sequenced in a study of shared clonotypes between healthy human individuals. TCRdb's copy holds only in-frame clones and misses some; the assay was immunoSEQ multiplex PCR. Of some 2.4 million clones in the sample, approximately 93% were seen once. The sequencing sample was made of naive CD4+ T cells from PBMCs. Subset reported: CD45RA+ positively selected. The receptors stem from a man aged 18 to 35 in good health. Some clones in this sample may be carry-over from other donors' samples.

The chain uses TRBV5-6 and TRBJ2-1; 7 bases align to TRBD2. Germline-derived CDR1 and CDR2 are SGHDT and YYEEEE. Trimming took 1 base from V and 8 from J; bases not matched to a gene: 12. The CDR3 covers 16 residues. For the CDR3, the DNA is TGTGCCAGCAGCTTGAACGTGGGAGGGCCTCCAGATGAGCAGTTCTTC. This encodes CASSLNVGGPPDEQFF.

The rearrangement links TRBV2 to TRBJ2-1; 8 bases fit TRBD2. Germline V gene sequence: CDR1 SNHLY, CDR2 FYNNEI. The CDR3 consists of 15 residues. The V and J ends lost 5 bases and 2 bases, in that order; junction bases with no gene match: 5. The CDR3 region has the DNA TGTGCCAGCAGTTTACTAGCGGCAACCTACAATGAGCAGTTCTTC. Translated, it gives CASSLLAATYNEQFF.

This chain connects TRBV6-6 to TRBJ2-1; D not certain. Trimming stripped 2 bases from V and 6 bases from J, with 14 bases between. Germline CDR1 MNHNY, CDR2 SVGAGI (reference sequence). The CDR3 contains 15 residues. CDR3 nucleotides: TGTGCCAGCAGTTACCCCTCGGACCGTTTCAATGAGCAGTTCTTC. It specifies CASSYPSDRFNEQFF.

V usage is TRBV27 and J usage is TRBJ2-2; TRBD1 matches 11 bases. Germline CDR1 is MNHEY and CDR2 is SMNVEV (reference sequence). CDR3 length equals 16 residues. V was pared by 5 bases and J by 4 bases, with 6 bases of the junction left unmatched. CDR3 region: CASSPWGTGGTGELFF. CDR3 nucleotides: TGTGCCAGCAGTCCATGGGGGACAGGGGGCACCGGGGAGCTGTTTTTT.

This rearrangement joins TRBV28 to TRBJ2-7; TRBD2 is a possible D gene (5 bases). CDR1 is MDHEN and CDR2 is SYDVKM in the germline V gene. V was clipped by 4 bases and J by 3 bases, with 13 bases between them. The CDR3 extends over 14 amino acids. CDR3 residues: CASSYPGYSYEQYF. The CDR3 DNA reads TGTGCCAGCAGTTATCCGGGATACAGCTACGAGCAGTACTTC. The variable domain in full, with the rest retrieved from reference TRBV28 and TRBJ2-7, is DVKVTQSSRYLVKRTGEKVFLECVQDMDHENMFWYRQDPGLGLRLIYFSYDVKMKEKGDIPEGYSVSREKKERFSLILESASTNQTSMYLCASSYPGYSYEQYFGPGTRLTVT.

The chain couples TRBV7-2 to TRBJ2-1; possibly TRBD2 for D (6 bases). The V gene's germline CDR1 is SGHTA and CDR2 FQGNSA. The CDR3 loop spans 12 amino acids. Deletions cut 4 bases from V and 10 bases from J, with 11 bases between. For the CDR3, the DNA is TGTGCCAGCAGCTCCCCTCTAGCGGAGCAGTTCTTC. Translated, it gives CASSSPLAEQFF.

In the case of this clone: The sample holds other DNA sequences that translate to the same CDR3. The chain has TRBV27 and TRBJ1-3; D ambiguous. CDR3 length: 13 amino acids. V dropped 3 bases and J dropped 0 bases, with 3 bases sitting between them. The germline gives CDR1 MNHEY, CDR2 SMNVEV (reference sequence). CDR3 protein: CASSLGSGNTIYF. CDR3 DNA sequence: TGTGCCAGCAGTTTGGGCTCTGGAAACACCATATATTTT.

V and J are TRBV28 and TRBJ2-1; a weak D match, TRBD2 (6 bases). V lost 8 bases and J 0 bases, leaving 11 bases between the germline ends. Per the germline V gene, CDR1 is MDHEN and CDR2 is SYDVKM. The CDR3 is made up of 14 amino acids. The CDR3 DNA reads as TGTGCCAGCGCGGGACGGGGCTCCTACAATGAGCAGTTCTTC. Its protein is CASAGRGSYNEQFF.

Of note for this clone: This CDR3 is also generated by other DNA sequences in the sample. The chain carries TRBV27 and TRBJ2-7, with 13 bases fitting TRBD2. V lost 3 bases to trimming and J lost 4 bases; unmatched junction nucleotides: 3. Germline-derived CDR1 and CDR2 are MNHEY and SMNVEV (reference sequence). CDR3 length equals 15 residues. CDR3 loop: CASSLGLAGTYEQYF. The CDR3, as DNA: TGTGCCAGCAGTTTGGGACTAGCGGGGACTTACGAGCAGTACTTC.

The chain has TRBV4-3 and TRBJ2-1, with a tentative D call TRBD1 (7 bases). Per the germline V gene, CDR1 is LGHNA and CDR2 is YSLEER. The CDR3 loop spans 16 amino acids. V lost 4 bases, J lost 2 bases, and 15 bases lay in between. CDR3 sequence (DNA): TGCGCCAGCAGCCCCAGGGGGGCTGGGGCCTACAATGAGCAGTTCTTC. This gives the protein CASSPRGAGAYNEQFF.

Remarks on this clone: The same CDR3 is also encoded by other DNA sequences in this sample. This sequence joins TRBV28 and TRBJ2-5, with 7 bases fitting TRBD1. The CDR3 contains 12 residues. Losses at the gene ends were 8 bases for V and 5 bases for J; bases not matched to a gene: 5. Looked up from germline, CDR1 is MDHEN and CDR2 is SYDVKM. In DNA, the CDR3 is TGTGCCAGCCGACAGGGTGGGGAGACCCAGTACTTC. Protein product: CASRQGGETQYF. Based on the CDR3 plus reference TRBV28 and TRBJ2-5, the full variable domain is DVKVTQSSRYLVKRTGEKVFLECVQDMDHENMFWYRQDPGLGLRLIYFSYDVKMKEKGDIPEGYSVSREKKERFSLILESASTNQTSMYLCASRQGGETQYFGPGTRLLVL.

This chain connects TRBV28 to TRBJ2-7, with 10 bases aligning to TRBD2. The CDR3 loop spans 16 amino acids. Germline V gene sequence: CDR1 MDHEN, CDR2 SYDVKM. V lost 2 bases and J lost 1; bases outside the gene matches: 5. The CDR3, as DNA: TGTGCCAGCAGTTTAACCGGGACTAGCGTATCCTACGAGCAGTACTTC. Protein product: CASSLTGTSVSYEQYF.

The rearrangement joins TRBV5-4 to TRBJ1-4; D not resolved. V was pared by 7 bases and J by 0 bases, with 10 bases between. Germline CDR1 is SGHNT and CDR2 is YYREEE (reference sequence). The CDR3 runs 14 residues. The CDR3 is CASPGRATNEKLFF. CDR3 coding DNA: TGTGCCAGCCCCGGACGCGCAACTAATGAAAAACTGTTTTTT. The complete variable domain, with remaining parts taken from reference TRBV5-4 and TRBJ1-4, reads ETGVTQSPTHLIKTRGQQVTLRCSSQSGHNTVSWYQQALGQGPQFIFQYYREEENGRGNFPPRFSGLQFPNYSSELNVNALELDDSALYLCASPGRATNEKLFFGSGTQLSVL.